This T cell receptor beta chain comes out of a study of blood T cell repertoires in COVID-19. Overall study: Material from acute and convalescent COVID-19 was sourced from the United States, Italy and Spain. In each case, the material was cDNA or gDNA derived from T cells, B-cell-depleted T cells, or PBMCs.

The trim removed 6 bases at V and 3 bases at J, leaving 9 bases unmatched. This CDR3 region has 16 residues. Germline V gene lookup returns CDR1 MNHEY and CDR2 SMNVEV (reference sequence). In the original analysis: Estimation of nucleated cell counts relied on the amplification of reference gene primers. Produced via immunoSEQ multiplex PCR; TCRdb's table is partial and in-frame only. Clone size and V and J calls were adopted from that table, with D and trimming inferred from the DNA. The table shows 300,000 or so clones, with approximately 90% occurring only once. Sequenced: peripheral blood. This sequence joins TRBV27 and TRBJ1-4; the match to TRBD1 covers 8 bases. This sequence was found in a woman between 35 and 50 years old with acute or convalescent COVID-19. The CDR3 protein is CASSHRQGTANEKLFF. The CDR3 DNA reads TGTGCCAGCAGCCATCGACAGGGGACGGCTAATGAAAAACTGTTTTTT.